The 10 T cell receptor beta chains given below trace back to one sample, sequenced in a study of blood T cell repertoires in COVID-19. Libraries were prepared by immunoSEQ multiplex PCR; TCRdb keeps only in-frame clonotypes and omits some of them. The sample has roughly 180,000 clones, over 75% seen once. Specimen: PBMCs or T cells enriched from blood (not recorded which). These receptors originate from a woman between 35 and 50 years old with acute COVID-19.

J is TRBJ1-2 and V is TRBV19; D possibly corresponds to TRBD1 (6 bases). The CDR3 spans 13 residues. CDR1 is LNHDA and CDR2 is SQIVND in the germline V gene (reference sequence). Trimming pared 7 bases from V and 2 bases from J, leaving 11 bases between. The CDR3 nucleotides are TGTGCCAGTAACCTGGACAGCAACTATGGCTACACCTTC. This encodes CASNLDSNYGYTF.

The chain joins TRBV30 to TRBJ2-3; 7 bases fit TRBD2. The CDR3 runs to 15 residues. Germline V gives CDR1 GTSNPN, CDR2 SVGIG (reference sequence). Unmatched junction bases numbered 5, after V lost 0 bases and J lost 2 bases. The DNA of the CDR3 is TGTGCCTGGAGTGTAGGAGCGGGAATCACAGATACGCAGTATTTT. It encodes CAWSVGAGITDTQYF.

Only one count was recorded for this clone. The CDR3 nucleotides read TGTGCCAGCAGCGCACATGACAGCTCACCCCTCCACTTT. This sequence encodes CASSAHDSSPLHF. The rearrangement uses TRBV11-2 and TRBJ1-6, with a possible D match to TRBD1 (5 bases). With 5 bases removed from V and 10 bases from J, the gap between germline ends came to 12 bases. The germline CDR1 and CDR2 sequences are SGHAT and FQNNGV. The CDR3 length is 13 residues.

The V call is TRBV5-1, the J call TRBJ2-1, with TRBD2 as a possible D gene (5 bases). The CDR3 spans 15 residues. V shed 5 bases and J shed 9 bases, with 21 bases lying between them. Germline assignment: CDR1 SGHRS and CDR2 YFSETQ. CDR3 DNA sequence: TGCGCCAGCAGTCATACGATAGTGCCGGGGAGTGAGCAGTTCTTC. It yields the protein CASSHTIVPGSEQFF.

J is TRBJ2-7 and V is TRBV19, with D possibly being TRBD2 (5 bases). The CDR3 has 12 amino acids. Trimming stripped 10 bases from V and 0 bases from J, with 10 bases between. Germline lookup yields CDR1 LNHDA and CDR2 SQIVND (reference sequence). The CDR3 sequence: CATEGSSYEQYF. CDR3 in DNA: TGTGCCACCGAAGGGAGCTCCTACGAGCAGTACTTC.

V gene TRBV2 combines with J gene TRBJ2-5; perhaps TRBD2 as D (5 bases). The V end was cut by 10 bases, the J end by 4 bases, with 19 bases between. From germline, CDR1 is SNHLY and CDR2 FYNNEI. The CDR3 is 14 residues long. This CDR3 is CATERRRFPETQYF. As DNA, the CDR3 is TGTGCCACCGAGCGGAGAAGGTTTCCAGAGACCCAGTACTTC.

The V gene is TRBV5-1, the J gene TRBJ1-1, with 7 positions matching TRBD1. CDR3 length: 15 residues. With 1 base clipped from V and 2 bases from J, the junction kept 5 bases outside the gene matches. CDR1 and CDR2 from the germline V gene are SGHRS and YFSETQ. Here the CDR3 reads CASSLNTGANTEAFF. In DNA form, the CDR3 reads TGCGCCAGCAGCTTGAATACAGGGGCTAACACTGAAGCTTTCTTT.

The chain joins TRBV11-2 to TRBJ1-1; weak D call: TRBD1 (5 bases). The V end lost 0 bases, the J end lost 10 bases, and 15 bases lay between the germline ends. The CDR3 extends over 14 amino acids. Germline V gene sequence: CDR1 SGHAT, CDR2 FQNNGV. The CDR3 DNA is TGTGCCAGCAGCTTAGATCAAACAGGCTTTGTAGCTTTCTTT. Protein product: CASSLDQTGFVAFF.

The chain is built from TRBV21-1 and TRBJ2-7; the table's D call of TRBD1 was not tested on the DNA. TRBV21-1 is a pseudogene. The length of the CDR3 is 13 residues. In DNA form, the CDR3 reads TGTGCCAGCAGCAAACAGGGGATATACGAGCAGTACGTC. Translated: CASSKQGIYEQYV.

The chain joins TRBV7-9 to TRBJ2-7; 10 bases align to TRBD1. CDR3 length equals 15 residues. CDR1 and CDR2 from the germline V gene are SEHNR and FQNEAQ (reference sequence). With 4 bases clipped from V and 2 bases from J, the junction kept 5 bases outside the gene matches. CDR3 sequence reads: CASSSGQGTPYEQYF. CDR3 DNA sequence: TGTGCCAGCAGCTCGGGACAGGGGACCCCCTACGAGCAGTACTTC.